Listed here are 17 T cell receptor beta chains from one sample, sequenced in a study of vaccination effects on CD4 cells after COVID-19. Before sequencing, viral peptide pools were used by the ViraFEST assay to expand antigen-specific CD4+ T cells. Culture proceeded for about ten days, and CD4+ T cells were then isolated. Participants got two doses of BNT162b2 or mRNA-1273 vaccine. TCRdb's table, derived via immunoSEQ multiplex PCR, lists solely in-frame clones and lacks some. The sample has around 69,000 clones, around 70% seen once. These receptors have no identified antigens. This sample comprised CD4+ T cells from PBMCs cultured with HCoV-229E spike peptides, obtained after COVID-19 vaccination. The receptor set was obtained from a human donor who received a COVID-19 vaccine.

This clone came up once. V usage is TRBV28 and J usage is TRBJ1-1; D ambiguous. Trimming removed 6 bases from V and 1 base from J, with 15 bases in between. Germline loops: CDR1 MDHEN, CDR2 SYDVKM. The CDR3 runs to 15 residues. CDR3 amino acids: CASRTQPLGNTEAFF. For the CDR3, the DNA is TGTGCCAGCAGGACACAGCCTCTAGGGAACACTGAAGCTTTCTTT.

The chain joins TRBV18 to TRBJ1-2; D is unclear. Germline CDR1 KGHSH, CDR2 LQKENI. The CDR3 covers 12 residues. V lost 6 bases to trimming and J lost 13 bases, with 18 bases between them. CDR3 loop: CASSRINGYTTF. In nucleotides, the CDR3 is TGTGCCAGCTCCCGAATTAATGGCTACACCACCTTC. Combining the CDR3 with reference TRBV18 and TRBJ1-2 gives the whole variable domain NAGVMQNPRHLVRRRGQEARLRCSPMKGHSHVYWYRQLPEEGLKFMVYLQKENIIDESGMPKERFSAEFPKEGPSILRIQQVVRGDSAAYFCASSRINGYTTFGSGTRLTVV.

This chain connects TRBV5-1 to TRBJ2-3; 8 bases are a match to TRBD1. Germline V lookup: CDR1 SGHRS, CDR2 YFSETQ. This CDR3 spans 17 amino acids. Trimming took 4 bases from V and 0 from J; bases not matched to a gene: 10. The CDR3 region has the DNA TGCGCCAGCAGCCCGGGCGCGCAGGGGGCTAGCACAGATACGCAGTATTTT. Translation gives CASSPGAQGASTDTQYF.

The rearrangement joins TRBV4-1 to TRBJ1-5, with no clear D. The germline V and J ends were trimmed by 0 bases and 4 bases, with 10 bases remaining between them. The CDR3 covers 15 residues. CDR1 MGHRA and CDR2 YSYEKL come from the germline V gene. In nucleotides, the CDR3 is TGCGCCAGCAGCCAAGATCACTCAGAAAATCAGCCCCAGCATTTT. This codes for CASSQDHSENQPQHF.

The chain's CDR3 is CASSPPGKVTEAFF. Written as DNA, the CDR3 is TGTGCCAGCAGTCCCCCAGGGAAGGTCACTGAAGCTTTCTTT. J is TRBJ1-1 and V is TRBV6-5; a weak D match, TRBD1 (5 bases). Germline CDR1 is MNHEY and CDR2 is SVGAGI. V gave up 5 bases and J gave up 4 bases, with 14 bases separating them. The CDR3 loop spans 14 amino acids.

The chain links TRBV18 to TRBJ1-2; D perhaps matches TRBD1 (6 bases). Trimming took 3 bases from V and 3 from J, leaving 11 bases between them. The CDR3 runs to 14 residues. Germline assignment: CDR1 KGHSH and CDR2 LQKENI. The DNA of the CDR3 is TGTGCCAGCTCACCGGGACAAGCTGACTATGGCTACACCTTC. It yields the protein CASSPGQADYGYTF.

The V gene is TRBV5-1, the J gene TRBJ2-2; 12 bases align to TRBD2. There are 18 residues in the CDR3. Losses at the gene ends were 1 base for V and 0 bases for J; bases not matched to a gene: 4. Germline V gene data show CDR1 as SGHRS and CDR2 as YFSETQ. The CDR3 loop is CASSLWPSGGANTGELFF. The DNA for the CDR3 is TGCGCCAGCAGCTTGTGGCCTAGCGGGGGGGCGAACACCGGGGAGCTGTTTTTT.

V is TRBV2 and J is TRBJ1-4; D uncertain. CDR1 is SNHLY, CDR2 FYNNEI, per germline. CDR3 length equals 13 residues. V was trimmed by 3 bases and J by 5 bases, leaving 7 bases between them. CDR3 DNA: TGTGCCAGCAGTGACTCACAGAATGAAAAACTGTTTTTT. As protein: CASSDSQNEKLFF.

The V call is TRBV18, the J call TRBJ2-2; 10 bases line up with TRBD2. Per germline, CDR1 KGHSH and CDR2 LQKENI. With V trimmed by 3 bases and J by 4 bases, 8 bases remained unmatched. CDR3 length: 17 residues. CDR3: CASSPPLLAGSTGELFF. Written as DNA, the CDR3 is TGTGCCAGCTCACCCCCTTTACTAGCGGGGTCCACCGGGGAGCTGTTTTTT.

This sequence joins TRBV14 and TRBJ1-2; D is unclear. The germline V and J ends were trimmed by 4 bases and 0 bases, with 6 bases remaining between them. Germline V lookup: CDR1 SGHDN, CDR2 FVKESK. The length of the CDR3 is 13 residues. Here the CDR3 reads CASSPGTNYGYTF. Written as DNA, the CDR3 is TGTGCCAGCAGCCCTGGGACTAACTATGGCTACACCTTC.

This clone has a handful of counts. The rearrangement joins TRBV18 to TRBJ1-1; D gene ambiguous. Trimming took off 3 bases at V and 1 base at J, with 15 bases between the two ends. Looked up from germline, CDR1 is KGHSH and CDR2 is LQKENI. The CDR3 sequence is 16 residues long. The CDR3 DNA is TGTGCCAGCTCACCTCGTGTTAACTCCGAGAACACTGAAGCTTTCTTT. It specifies CASSPRVNSENTEAFF.

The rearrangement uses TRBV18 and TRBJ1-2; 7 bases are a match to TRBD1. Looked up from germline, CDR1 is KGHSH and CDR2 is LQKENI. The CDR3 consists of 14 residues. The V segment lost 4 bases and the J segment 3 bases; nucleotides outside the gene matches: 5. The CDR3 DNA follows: TGTGCCAGCTCACAAGGGACAGCGTACTATGGCTACACCTTC. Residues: CASSQGTAYYGYTF.

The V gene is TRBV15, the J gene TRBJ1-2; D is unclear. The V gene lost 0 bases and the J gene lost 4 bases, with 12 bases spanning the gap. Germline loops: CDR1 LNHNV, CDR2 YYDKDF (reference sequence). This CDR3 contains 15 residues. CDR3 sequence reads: CATSREVVGSYGYTF. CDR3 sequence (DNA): TGTGCCACCAGCAGAGAGGTTGTGGGGTCCTATGGCTACACCTTC.

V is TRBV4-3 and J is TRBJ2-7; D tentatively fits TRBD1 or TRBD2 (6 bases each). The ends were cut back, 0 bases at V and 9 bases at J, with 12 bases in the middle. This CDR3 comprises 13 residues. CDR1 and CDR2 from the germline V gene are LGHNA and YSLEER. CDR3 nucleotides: TGCGCCAGCAGCCAAGAAAGGGGGGCGGCGCAGTACGTC. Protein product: CASSQERGAAQYV.

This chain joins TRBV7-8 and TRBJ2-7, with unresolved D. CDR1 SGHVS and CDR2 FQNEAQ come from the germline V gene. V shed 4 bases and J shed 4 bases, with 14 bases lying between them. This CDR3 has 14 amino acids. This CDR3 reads CASSSYRSLYEQYV. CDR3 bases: TGTGCCAGCAGCTCCTACAGAAGCCTTTACGAGCAGTACGTC.

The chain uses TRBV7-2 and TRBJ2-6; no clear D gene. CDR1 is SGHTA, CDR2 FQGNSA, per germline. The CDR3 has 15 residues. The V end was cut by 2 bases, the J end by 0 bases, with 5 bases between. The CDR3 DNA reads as TGTGCCAGCAGCTTACTGGGCTCTGGGGCCAACGTCCTGACTTTC. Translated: CASSLLGSGANVLTF.

In DNA, the CDR3 is TGTGCCAGCAGCAGACCAGGCGGCTTATATGGCTACACCTTC. Amino acids: CASSRPGGLYGYTF. The chain is built from TRBV7-9 and TRBJ1-2; D is unresolved. The CDR3 has 14 residues. The V gene's germline CDR1 is SEHNR and CDR2 FQNEAQ (reference sequence). V was trimmed by 5 bases and J by 5 bases, leaving 15 bases between them.